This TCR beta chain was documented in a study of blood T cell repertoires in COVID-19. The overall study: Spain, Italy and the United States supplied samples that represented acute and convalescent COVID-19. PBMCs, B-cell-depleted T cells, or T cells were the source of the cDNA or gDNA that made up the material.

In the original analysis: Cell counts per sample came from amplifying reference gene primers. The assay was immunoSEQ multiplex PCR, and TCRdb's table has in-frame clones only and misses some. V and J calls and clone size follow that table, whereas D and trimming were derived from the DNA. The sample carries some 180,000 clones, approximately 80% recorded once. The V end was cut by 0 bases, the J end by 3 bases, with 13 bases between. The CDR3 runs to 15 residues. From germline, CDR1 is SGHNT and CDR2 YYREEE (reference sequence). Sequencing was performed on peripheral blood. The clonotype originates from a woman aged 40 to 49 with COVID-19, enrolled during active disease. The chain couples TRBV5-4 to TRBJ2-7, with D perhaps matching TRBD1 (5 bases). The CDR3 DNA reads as TGTGCCAGCAGCTTGGTAGGGGATGGGCTCTACGAGCAGTACTTC. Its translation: CASSLVGDGLYEQYF.